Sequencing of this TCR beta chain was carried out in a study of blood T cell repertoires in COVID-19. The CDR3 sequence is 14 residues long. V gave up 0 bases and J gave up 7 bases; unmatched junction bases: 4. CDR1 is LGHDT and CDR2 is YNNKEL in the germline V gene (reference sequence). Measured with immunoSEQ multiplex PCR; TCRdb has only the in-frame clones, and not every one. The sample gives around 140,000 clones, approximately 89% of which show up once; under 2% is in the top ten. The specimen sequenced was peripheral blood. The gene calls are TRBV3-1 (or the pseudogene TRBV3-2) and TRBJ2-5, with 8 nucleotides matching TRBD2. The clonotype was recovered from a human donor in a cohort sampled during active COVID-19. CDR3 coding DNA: TGTGCCAGCAGCCAAGAAGGGACTAGTGGGACCCAGTACTTC. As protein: CASSQEGTSGTQYF.